This paragraph reports one T cell receptor (beta chain). No antigen is known for it. The data were taken from a study of CD8+CD57+ T cells in acquired aplastic anemia. Study in general: On average, sorted CD4+ and CD8+ cells gave about 3.1 ug of DNA. As sequenced from healthy donors, CD4+ cells averaged roughly 10 million reads. Study-level points and caveats: Patients and controls shared over 25 CD8+ CDR3 sequences, highly expressed in patients. CD8+ Simpson's diversity showed no significant patient-control difference.

CDR3 and TCR beta VDJ profiling relied on genomic DNA as the template. TCRdb called the reads again in MiXCR, with one record for every CDR3 protein. The sample gives 130,000 or so distinct CDR3 sequences, less than 45% of which show up once; around 8.4% is in the top ten. This clonotype originated in a human donor in good health, serving as a control. The sequencing sample was made of sorted CD4+, CD8+, or CD8+CD57+ T cells (not recorded which) from PBMCs.

CDR3 region: CASSIVAQHF. Here the CDR3 DNA reads TGTGCCAGTAGTATAGTGGCCCAGCATTTT. The gene calls are TRBV19 and TRBJ1-5; D is unresolved. Between the trimmed V and J ends, which lost 1 base and 11 bases, there was a span of 3 bases. From germline, CDR1 is LNHDA and CDR2 SQIVND (reference sequence). The CDR3 contains 10 residues.